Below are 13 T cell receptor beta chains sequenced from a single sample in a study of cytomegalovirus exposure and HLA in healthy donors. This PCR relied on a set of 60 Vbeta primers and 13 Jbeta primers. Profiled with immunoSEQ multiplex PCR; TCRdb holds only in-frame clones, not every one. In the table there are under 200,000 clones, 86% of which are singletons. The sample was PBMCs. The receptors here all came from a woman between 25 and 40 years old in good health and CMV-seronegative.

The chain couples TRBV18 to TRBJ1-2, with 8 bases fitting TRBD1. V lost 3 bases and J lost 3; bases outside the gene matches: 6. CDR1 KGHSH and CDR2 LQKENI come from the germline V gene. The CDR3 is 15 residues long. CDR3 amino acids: CASSPRSTGDYGYTF. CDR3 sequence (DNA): TGTGCCAGCTCACCCAGATCGACAGGGGACTATGGCTACACCTTC.

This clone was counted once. The CDR3 here is CASSPGTDILGETQYF. In DNA form, the CDR3 reads TGCGCCAGCAGCCCGGGGACAGACATTCTGGGAGAGACCCAGTACTTC. The rearrangement links TRBV5-1 to TRBJ2-5, with 7 bases fitting TRBD1. The CDR3 loop spans 16 amino acids. V was clipped by 4 bases and J by 4 bases; unmatched bases: 13. Germline V lookup: CDR1 SGHRS, CDR2 YFSETQ.

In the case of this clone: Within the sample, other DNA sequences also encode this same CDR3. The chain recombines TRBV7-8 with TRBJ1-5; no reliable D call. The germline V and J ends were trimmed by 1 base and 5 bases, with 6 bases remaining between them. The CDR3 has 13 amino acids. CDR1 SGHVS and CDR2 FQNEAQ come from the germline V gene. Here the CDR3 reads CASSLDRDQPQHF. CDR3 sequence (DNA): TGTGCCAGCAGCTTAGATCGTGATCAGCCCCAGCATTTT.

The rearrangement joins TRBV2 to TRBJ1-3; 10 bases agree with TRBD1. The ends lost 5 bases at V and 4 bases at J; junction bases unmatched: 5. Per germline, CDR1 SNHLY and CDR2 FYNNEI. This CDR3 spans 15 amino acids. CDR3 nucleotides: TGTGCCAGCAGTACGACAGGGGGCAGGGGAAACACCATATATTTT. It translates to CASSTTGGRGNTIYF.

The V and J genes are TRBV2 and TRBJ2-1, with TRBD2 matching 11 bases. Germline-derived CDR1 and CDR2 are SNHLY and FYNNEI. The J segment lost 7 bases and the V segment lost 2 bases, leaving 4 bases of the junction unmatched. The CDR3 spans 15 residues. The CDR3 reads CASSEPTSGRNEQFF. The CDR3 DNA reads TGTGCCAGCAGTGAACCCACTAGCGGGAGAAATGAGCAGTTCTTC.

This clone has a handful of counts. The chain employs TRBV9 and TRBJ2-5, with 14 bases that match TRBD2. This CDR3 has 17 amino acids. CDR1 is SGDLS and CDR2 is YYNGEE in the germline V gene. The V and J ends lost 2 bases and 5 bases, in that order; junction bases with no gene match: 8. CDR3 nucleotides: TGTGCCAGCAGCGTCACTGGGACTAGCGGGAGCGCCGAGACCCAGTACTTC. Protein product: CASSVTGTSGSAETQYF.

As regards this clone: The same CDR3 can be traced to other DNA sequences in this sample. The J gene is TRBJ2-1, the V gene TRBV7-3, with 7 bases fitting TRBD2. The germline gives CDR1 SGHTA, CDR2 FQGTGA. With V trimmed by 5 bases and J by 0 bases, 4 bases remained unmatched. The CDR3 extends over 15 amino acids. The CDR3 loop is CASSPSGSSYNEQFF. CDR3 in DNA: TGTGCCAGCAGCCCTAGCGGAAGCTCCTACAATGAGCAGTTCTTC.

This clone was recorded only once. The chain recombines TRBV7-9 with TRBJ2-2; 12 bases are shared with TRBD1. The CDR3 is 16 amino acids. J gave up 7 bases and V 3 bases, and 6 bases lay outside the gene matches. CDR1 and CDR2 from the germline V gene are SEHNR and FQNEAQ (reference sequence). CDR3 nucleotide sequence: TGTGCCAGCAGCTTTAACCGGGACAGGGGGCGCGGGGAGCTGTTTTTT. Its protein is CASSFNRDRGRGELFF.

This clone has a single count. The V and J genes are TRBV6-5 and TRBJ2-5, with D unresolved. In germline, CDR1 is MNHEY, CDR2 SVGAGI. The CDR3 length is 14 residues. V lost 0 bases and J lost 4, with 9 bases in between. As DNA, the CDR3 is TGTGCCAGCAGTTACTCGAGGCCCCGAGAGACCCAGTACTTC. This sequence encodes CASSYSRPRETQYF.

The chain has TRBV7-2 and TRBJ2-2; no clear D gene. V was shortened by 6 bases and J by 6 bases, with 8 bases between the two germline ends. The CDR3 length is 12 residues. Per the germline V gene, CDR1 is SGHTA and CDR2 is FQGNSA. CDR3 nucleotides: TGTGCCAGCAGGTCACTATCCGGGGAGCTGTTTTTT. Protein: CASRSLSGELFF.

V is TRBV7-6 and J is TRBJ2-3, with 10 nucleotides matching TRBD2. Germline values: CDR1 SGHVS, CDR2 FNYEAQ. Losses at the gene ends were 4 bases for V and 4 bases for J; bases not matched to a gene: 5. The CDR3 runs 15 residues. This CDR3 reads CASSSSGSESDTQYF. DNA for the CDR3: TGTGCCAGCAGCTCTAGCGGGAGTGAATCAGATACGCAGTATTTT.

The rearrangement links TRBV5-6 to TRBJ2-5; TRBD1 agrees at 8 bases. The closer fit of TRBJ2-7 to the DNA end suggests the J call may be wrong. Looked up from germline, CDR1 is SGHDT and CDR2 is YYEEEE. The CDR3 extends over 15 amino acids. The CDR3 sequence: CASSLTGQGTHEQYF. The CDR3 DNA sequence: TGTGCCAGCAGCCTTACCGGACAGGGTACCCACGAGCAGTACTTC.

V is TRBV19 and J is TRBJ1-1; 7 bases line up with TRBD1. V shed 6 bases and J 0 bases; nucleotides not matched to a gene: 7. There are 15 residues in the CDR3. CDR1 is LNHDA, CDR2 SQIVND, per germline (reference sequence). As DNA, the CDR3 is TGTGCCAGTAGGCGACAGGGTAGGGTGAACACTGAAGCTTTCTTT. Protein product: CASRRQGRVNTEAFF.